The rows below give T cell receptor beta chains drawn from one sample of a study of T-cell reconstitution after alpha-beta-depleted transplantation in children. A single record per CDR3 protein comes from TCRdb applying MiXCR to the PCR reads. The data contain 200,000 to 250,000 distinct CDR3 sequences, about 12% of them singletons. The sequences come from PBMCs from the stem cell graft donor, collected from the stem cell graft. The receptors shown here come from a human donor who donated a stem cell graft to a child with acute lymphoblastic leukemia. CDR3s include the opening cysteine and the closing phenylalanine or tryptophan. The D gene is left open where the match is weak. Size is omitted from some rows. Given values are once, few, many or a class for expanded clones.

V: TRBV29-1
size: many
J: TRBJ2-1
D: .
length: 16
DNA: TGCAGCGTGGCTTATGATAGCGGAAGGACCTACAATGAGCAGTTCTTC
CDR3: CSVAYDSGRTYNEQFF

V: TRBV10-3
size: many
J: TRBJ1-2
D: .
length: 15
DNA: .
CDR3: CAISSSGQFNYGYTF

V: TRBV20-1
size: many
J: TRBJ1-5
D: .
length: 15
DNA: TGCAGTGCCCTGGCGTTGGACCGTTACAATCAGCCCCAGCATTTT
CDR3: CSALALDRYNQPQHF

V: TRBV5-1
size: .
J: TRBJ2-1
D: .
length: 12
DNA: TGCGCCAGCAAAGACAGGATGAATGAGCAGTTCTTC
CDR3: CASKDRMNEQFF

V: TRBV6-5
size: many
J: TRBJ2-7
D: TRBD2
length: 16
DNA: TGTGCCAGCAGCCGGGGGACTAGCGGGTTGGTCTACGAGCAGTACTTC
CDR3: CASSRGTSGLVYEQYF

V: TRBV14
size: many
J: TRBJ2-7
D: .
length: 16
DNA: TGTGCCAGCAGCCACCCAGTTGGGATGGGGCCCTACGAGCAGTACTTC
CDR3: CASSHPVGMGPYEQYF

V: TRBV5-1
size: many
J: TRBJ2-7
D: .
length: 13
DNA: TGCGCCAGCAGTGCCCCCTCTAGCAACGAGCAGTACTTC
CDR3: CASSAPSSNEQYF

V: TRBV9
size: many
J: TRBJ2-2
D: .
length: 15
DNA: TGTGCCAGCAGCGCTACATTAGCACGAACCGGGGAGCTGTTTTTT
CDR3: CASSATLARTGELFF

V: TRBV20-1
size: many
J: TRBJ2-3
D: TRBD2
length: 13
DNA: TGCAGTGCCCCTCATAGCGGGAGCGATACGCAGTATTTT
CDR3: CSAPHSGSDTQYF

V: TRBV5-1
size: many
J: TRBJ2-7
D: .
length: 16
DNA: TGCGCCAGCAGCTTGGGTCCGGGACGGAGATCCTACGAGCAGTACTTC
CDR3: CASSLGPGRRSYEQYF

V: TRBV28
size: many
J: TRBJ2-1
D: .
length: 15
DNA: TGTGCCAGCAGGCCCCCCAAAGGCGCCTACAATGAGCAGTTCTTC
CDR3: CASRPPKGAYNEQFF

V: TRBV21-1
size: many
J: TRBJ1-5
D: .
length: 14
DNA: TGTGCCAGCATCTCAACCGGTGCCGGTTGGCCCCAGCATTTT
CDR3: CASISTGAGWPQHF

V: TRBV29-1
size: many
J: TRBJ2-2
D: .
length: 13
DNA: TGCAGCGCTTACAGGAGGAACACCGGGGAGCTGTTTTTT
CDR3: CSAYRRNTGELFF

V: TRBV6-2/TRBV6-3
size: many
J: TRBJ2-6
D: .
length: 18
DNA: TGTGCCAGCAGTTACGGGGCAGAGATACACTCTGGGGCCAACGTCCTGACTTTC
CDR3: CASSYGAEIHSGANVLTF

V: TRBV20-1
size: many
J: TRBJ1-4
D: TRBD1
length: 15
DNA: TGCAGTGCTAGAGATAGAACAGGGGCTAATGAAAAACTGTTTTTT
CDR3: CSARDRTGANEKLFF

V: TRBV5-1
size: many
J: TRBJ2-1
D: .
length: 16
DNA: TGCGCCAGCAGCTTTGGTCGGGCTAGCTCCTACAATGAGCAGTTCTTC
CDR3: CASSFGRASSYNEQFF

V: TRBV19
size: few
J: TRBJ1-1
D: .
length: 11
DNA: TGTGCCAGTAGTATGGGGAGCGAAGCTTTCTTT
CDR3: CASSMGSEAFF

V: TRBV3-1
size: many
J: TRBJ2-3
D: .
length: 13
DNA: TGTGCCAGCAGCCTCTTCGGCACAGATACGCAGTATTTT
CDR3: CASSLFGTDTQYF

V: TRBV15
size: many
J: TRBJ2-7
D: TRBD2
length: 17
DNA: TGTGCCACCAGCAGTCTCCCTCCGGCTAGCGGGGTGTGGGAGCAGTACTTC
CDR3: CATSSLPPASGVWEQYF

V: TRBV2
size: many
J: TRBJ2-1
D: .
length: 17
DNA: TGTGCCAGCAGTGAAATTGTCTCCGGGACAAGGGGCAATGAGCAGTTCTTC
CDR3: CASSEIVSGTRGNEQFF

V: TRBV27
size: many
J: TRBJ2-1
D: TRBD1
length: 14
DNA: TGTGCCAGCAGCCCTTACACAGGGGGCAATGAGCAGTTCTTC
CDR3: CASSPYTGGNEQFF

V: TRBV12-3/TRBV12-4
size: many
J: TRBJ2-2
D: .
length: 14
DNA: TGTGCCAGCAGTCCCCCCCGATCGCCCGGGGAGCTGTTTTTT
CDR3: CASSPPRSPGELFF

V: TRBV7-8
size: .
J: TRBJ2-5
D: TRBD1
length: 14
DNA: TGTGCCAGCAGCCCGACCGGGACAGAAGAGACCCAGTACTTC
CDR3: CASSPTGTEETQYF

V: TRBV5-1
size: many
J: TRBJ2-7
D: .
length: 14
DNA: TGCGCCAGCAGCTTGGACAGGGCACCTCACGAGCAGTACTTC
CDR3: CASSLDRAPHEQYF

V: TRBV20-1
size: many
J: TRBJ2-2
D: TRBD2
length: 15
DNA: TGCAGTGCTAGACCAAGGGCGGGGGGCACCGGGGAGCTGTTTTTT
CDR3: CSARPRAGGTGELFF

V: TRBV10-3
size: many
J: TRBJ2-3
D: .
length: 12
DNA: TGTGCCATCAGGATGACGAAAGATACGCAGTATTTT
CDR3: CAIRMTKDTQYF

V: TRBV7-2
size: many
J: TRBJ2-7
D: .
length: 13
DNA: TGTGCCAGCAGCCGTGTAGGGGGGGCCGAGCAGTACTTC
CDR3: CASSRVGGAEQYF

V: TRBV4-3
size: few
J: TRBJ2-5
D: .
length: 15
DNA: TGCGCCAGCAGCCAGGGGGAAACGGGACTAGAGACCCAGTACTTC
CDR3: CASSQGETGLETQYF

V: TRBV29-1
size: few
J: TRBJ2-7
D: .
length: 11
DNA: TGCAGCGTTTTGGCCACTTACGAGCAGTACTTC
CDR3: CSVLATYEQYF

V: TRBV6-5
size: many
J: TRBJ2-4
D: .
length: 14
DNA: TGTGCCAGCAGTTCGGGCATCGAAGGGAACATTCAGTACTTC
CDR3: CASSSGIEGNIQYF

V: TRBV7-3
size: many
J: TRBJ2-2
D: .
length: 13
DNA: TGTGCCAGCAGCTTAATTCATCCCGGGGAGCTGTTTTTT
CDR3: CASSLIHPGELFF

V: TRBV20-1
size: many
J: TRBJ2-5
D: .
length: 14
DNA: TGCAGTGCTAGACTCAGCCAGGGGAAGGTAGACCAGTACTTC
CDR3: CSARLSQGKVDQYF

V: TRBV12-3/TRBV12-4
size: many
J: TRBJ2-3
D: .
length: 11
DNA: TGTGCCAGCAGTCCCCAGGATACGCAGTATTTT
CDR3: CASSPQDTQYF

V: TRBV18
size: many
J: TRBJ1-1
D: .
length: 14
DNA: TGTGCCAGCTCTCGAGGGGGGACCGACACTGAAGCTTTCTTT
CDR3: CASSRGGTDTEAFF

V: TRBV4-2
size: many
J: TRBJ2-7
D: .
length: 14
DNA: TGTGCCAGCAGCCAAGAGACAGGTTGGGGCGAGCAGTACTTC
CDR3: CASSQETGWGEQYF

V: TRBV7-9
size: many
J: TRBJ2-3
D: TRBD1
length: 17
DNA: TGTGCCAGCAGCTCCTTTGGGACAGGAGGGAACACAGATACGCAGTATTTT
CDR3: CASSSFGTGGNTDTQYF

V: TRBV20-1
size: .
J: TRBJ2-7
D: TRBD2
length: 15
DNA: TGCAGTGCTAATACCGGGACTAGCGCCTCCTACGAGCAGTACTTC
CDR3: CSANTGTSASYEQYF

V: TRBV29-1
size: many
J: TRBJ2-7
D: .
length: 13
DNA: TGCAGCGTTGAGATGGGGATCCCCTACGAGCAGTACTTC
CDR3: CSVEMGIPYEQYF

V: TRBV20-1
size: many
J: TRBJ2-1
D: .
length: 14
DNA: TGCAGTGCAAGACAGGCTGGGGTCAACAATGAGCAGTTCTTC
CDR3: CSARQAGVNNEQFF

V: TRBV7-2
size: few
J: TRBJ2-6
D: .
length: 15
DNA: TGTGCCAGCAGCTTAGGGAGCCCGGGCGCCAACGTCCTGACTTTC
CDR3: CASSLGSPGANVLTF

V: TRBV20-1
size: many
J: TRBJ2-1
D: .
length: 14
DNA: TGCAGTGCTATGGCCTTAAGGCGTTACAATGAGCAGTTCTTC
CDR3: CSAMALRRYNEQFF

V: TRBV19
size: many
J: TRBJ1-4
D: TRBD1
length: 15
DNA: TGTGCCAGTAGCCTGGGACAGGCACGGAATGAAAAACTGTTTTTT
CDR3: CASSLGQARNEKLFF

V: TRBV7-9
size: many
J: TRBJ2-2
D: .
length: 14
DNA: TGTGCCCCTGGGGGTAGACTGAACACCGGGGAGCTGTTTTTT
CDR3: CAPGGRLNTGELFF

V: TRBV9
size: .
J: TRBJ2-7
D: TRBD2
length: 14
DNA: TGTGCCAGCAGCCCCGGGGGGAAGCCCTACGAGCAGTACTTC
CDR3: CASSPGGKPYEQYF

V: TRBV4-3
size: few
J: TRBJ2-7
D: .
length: 13
DNA: TGCGCCAGCAGCCAAGATTGGGCCTACGAGCAGTACTTC
CDR3: CASSQDWAYEQYF

V: TRBV30
size: once
J: TRBJ2-3
D: TRBD2
length: 17
DNA: TGTGCCTGGGCTTTGACTAGCGGGGGGGCAGGCACAGATACGCAGTATTTT
CDR3: CAWALTSGGAGTDTQYF

V: TRBV4-3
size: many
J: TRBJ1-1
D: .
length: 15
DNA: TGCGCCAGCAGCCAAGATCTGGGGATGAACACTGAAGCTTTCTTT
CDR3: CASSQDLGMNTEAFF

V: TRBV7-9
size: many
J: TRBJ2-1
D: .
length: 16
DNA: TGTGCCAGCAGCTTAGGTACCGCGCGCGTTTACAATGAGCAGTTCTTC
CDR3: CASSLGTARVYNEQFF

V: TRBV4-3
size: many
J: TRBJ1-3
D: .
length: 16
DNA: TGCGCCAGCAGCCAAGATTCGGCAGCAGGTGGAAACACCATATATTTT
CDR3: CASSQDSAAGGNTIYF

V: TRBV20-1
size: few
J: TRBJ1-2
D: .
length: 13
DNA: TGCAGTGCCAATATAGACAGACTCTATGGCTACACCTTC
CDR3: CSANIDRLYGYTF

V: TRBV5-1
size: many
J: TRBJ2-5
D: .
length: 16
DNA: TGCGCCAGCAGCTTGGCTCCGGGACGGACACAAGAGACCCAGTACTTC
CDR3: CASSLAPGRTQETQYF

V: TRBV20-1
size: many
J: TRBJ2-3
D: .
length: 15
DNA: TGCAGTGCTAGATTTCCAGGGGTTAGCACAGATACGCAGTATTTT
CDR3: CSARFPGVSTDTQYF

V: TRBV18
size: many
J: TRBJ2-1
D: TRBD2
length: 16
DNA: TGTGCCAGCTCACCCCTACTAGCGGGAGGCCACAATGAGCAGTTCTTC
CDR3: CASSPLLAGGHNEQFF

V: TRBV4-3
size: many
J: TRBJ2-6
D: .
length: 16
DNA: TGCGCCAGCAGCCAAGAGGCCGGGACCGGGGCCAACGTCCTGACTTTC
CDR3: CASSQEAGTGANVLTF

V: TRBV12-3/TRBV12-4
size: many
J: TRBJ2-2
D: .
length: 11
DNA: TGTGCCAGCACCTTGGTCGGGGAGCTGTTTTTT
CDR3: CASTLVGELFF

V: TRBV3-1
size: few
J: TRBJ2-1
D: .
length: 15
DNA: TGTGCCAGCAGCCGAGAGGGAGAGCCTGTGAATGAGCAGTTCTTC
CDR3: CASSREGEPVNEQFF

V: TRBV6-2/TRBV6-3
size: many
J: TRBJ2-1
D: TRBD1
length: 15
DNA: TGTGCCAGCAGTTACGCCCGGGACAGATACAATGAGCAGTTCTTC
CDR3: CASSYARDRYNEQFF

V: TRBV7-2
size: many
J: TRBJ1-1
D: .
length: 11
DNA: TGTGCCAGCAGCTTAGGGGGTTTGGCTTTCTTT
CDR3: CASSLGGLAFF

V: TRBV27
size: many
J: TRBJ2-1
D: TRBD2
length: 14
DNA: TGTGCCAGCAGTTTAGGGGGGGTGCACAATGAGCAGTTCTTC
CDR3: CASSLGGVHNEQFF

V: TRBV29-1
size: many
J: TRBJ2-7
D: .
length: 14
DNA: TGCAGCGCACCCTCGACAGGAGGGGGATCCGAGCAGTACTTC
CDR3: CSAPSTGGGSEQYF